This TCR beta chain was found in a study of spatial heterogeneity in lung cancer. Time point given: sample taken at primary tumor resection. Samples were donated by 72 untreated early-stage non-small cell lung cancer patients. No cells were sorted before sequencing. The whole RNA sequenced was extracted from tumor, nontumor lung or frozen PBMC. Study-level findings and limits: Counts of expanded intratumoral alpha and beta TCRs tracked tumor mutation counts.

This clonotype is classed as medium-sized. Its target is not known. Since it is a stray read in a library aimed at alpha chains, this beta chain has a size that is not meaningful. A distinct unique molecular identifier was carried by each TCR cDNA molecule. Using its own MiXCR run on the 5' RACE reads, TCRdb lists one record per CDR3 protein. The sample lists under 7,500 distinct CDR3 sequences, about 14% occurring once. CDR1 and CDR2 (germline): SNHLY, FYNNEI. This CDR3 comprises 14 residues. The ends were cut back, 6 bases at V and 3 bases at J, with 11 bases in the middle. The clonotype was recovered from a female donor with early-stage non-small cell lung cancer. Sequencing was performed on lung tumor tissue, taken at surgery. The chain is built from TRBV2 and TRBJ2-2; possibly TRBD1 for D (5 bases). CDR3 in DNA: TGTGCCAGCAGACCCAGGGTTGACACCGGGGAGCTGTTTTTT. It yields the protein CASRPRVDTGELFF.